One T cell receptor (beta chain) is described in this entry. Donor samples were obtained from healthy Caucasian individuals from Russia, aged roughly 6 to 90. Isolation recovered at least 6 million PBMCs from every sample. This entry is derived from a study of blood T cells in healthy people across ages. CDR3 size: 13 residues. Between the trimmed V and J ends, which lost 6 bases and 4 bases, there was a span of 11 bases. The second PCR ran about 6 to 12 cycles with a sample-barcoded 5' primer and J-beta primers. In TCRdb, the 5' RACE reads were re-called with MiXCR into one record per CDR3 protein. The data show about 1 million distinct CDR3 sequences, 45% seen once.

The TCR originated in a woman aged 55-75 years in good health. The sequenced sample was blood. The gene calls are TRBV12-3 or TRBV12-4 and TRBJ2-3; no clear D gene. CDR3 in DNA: TGTGCCAGCAGCAGAAGGACCGCAGATACGCAGTATTTT. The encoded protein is CASSRRTADTQYF.